The clone carrying this TCR beta chain has a count of ten or more. Antigen specificity is unknown. The sample comes from a study of T cells in Graves' hyperthyroidism and ophthalmopathy. The study, taken as a whole, reports: Most thyroid clonotypes that were expanded above 0.001 also turned up in blood. Ophthalmopathy was told apart from stable hyperthyroidism by a 13 V-J model.

Exclusion followed for patients with uncontrolled infection, other autoimmune disease, pregnancy or lactation. V lost 3 bases and J 6 bases, leaving 12 bases between the germline ends. Germline lookup yields CDR1 PRHDT and CDR2 FYEKMQ (reference sequence). This CDR3 comprises 13 residues. The CDR3 regions of TCR beta were amplified from RNA transcripts. Carried out on the TCR CDR3, a first-round RT-PCR used the HTBI primer set. Using its own MiXCR run on the multiplex PCR reads, TCRdb lists one record per CDR3 protein. This sample has 450,000 to 650,000 distinct CDR3 sequences, with over 15% found just once.

This clonotype originated in a woman aged 18-29 years with Graves' ophthalmopathy. Sequenced material: blood. The chain employs TRBV13 and TRBJ2-7; tentatively, D is TRBD2 (6 bases). CDR3 coding DNA: TGTGCCAGCAGCTTGGGCGGGCGGGGCGAGCAGTACTTC. It codes for CASSLGGRGEQYF.